This record concerns one TCR beta chain sequence. There is no known antigen for this receptor. No qualities accompany the bases; no much larger clone lies one base away. PBMCs were isolated by density centrifugation and stained for CD3, CD4 and CD8, after which CD4+ and CD8+ T cells were sorted on a FACSAria. Unaffected controls provided scalp biopsies and blood samples. This entry belongs to a study of CD8+ T cells in alopecia areata (dated by TCRdb to 2016 to 2019). A note on the overall study: The study used high-throughput TCRbeta sequencing to examine T cell clonal expansion in alopecia areata, in both the C3H/HeJ mouse model and human patients. Scalp tissue and sorted CD4+ and CD8+ peripheral blood T cells from patchy and totalis/universalis alopecia areata patients and from healthy controls were covered by human TCRbeta sequencing. Clonality in the scalp was compared among normal scalp (n=4), patchy alopecia areata scalp (n=8), and alopecia totalis/universalis scalp (n=8). RNA came from the PAXgene miRNA kit for fixed scalp, the miRNeasy kit for PBMCs, and the RNeasy kit for mouse skin. TCRbeta CDR3 regions were amplified by immunoSEQ multiplex PCR using 35 Vbeta forward and 13 Jbeta reverse primers. Broad study findings and their caveats: Higher clonality and more expanded CD8+ clones were observed in lesional scalp than in normal scalp, particularly in alopecia totalis/universalis, a finding suggestive of antigenic drive. Shared TCR sequences between patients were less evident than in mice, which may be partly attributable to HLA diversity in the patient population. Unlike mouse skin, where gammadelta T cells dominate, normal human skin contains resident alphabeta T cells that get sequenced too, which complicates analysis of the scalp TCR repertoire.

The method behind the library was the immunoSEQ multiplex PCR assay. RNA was extracted from all samples and reverse transcribed into cDNA as template for TCR sequencing. SuperScript III was used to make first-strand cDNA, primed with a 2:1 mix of oligo-dT and random hexamers. A synthetic immune receptor repertoire was used to measure amplification bias, and any remaining bias was corrected computationally. The authors' analysis ran thus. Raw reads were preprocessed to remove errors, and CDR3 was defined according to IMGT conventions as the region from the conserved cysteine to phenylalanine. Clonality was computed as 1 minus the Shannon entropy, with the entropy normalized by log2 of the number of productive unique TCRs. Whether scalp clones were CD4 or CD8 was inferred by matching scalp TCRbeta sequences against CD4 and CD8 repertoires sorted from blood. Held by TCRdb, this immuneACCESS table contains in-frame sequences only and omits some clones. Under half of the omission traces to an unresolved V gene where checked; the cause of the rest is unknown. The V and J calls and clone size come from that table; D and trimming were worked out from the DNA. Within this sample are 90,000 to 130,000 clones, with roughly 64% of them counted one time only. More than 20% of the sample comes from the top ten.

The clonotype comes from a human donor in good health. Sequencing was done on a sample of CD8+ T cells sorted from blood.

The CDR3 corresponds to CASSHSGGLTYEQYF. The nucleotides are TGTGCCAGCAGCCATAGCGGGGGGCTAACCTACGAGCAGTACTTC. The chain was built from TRBV11-2 and TRBJ2-7, and TRBD2 aligns with 10 junction nucleotides. Per the germline V gene, SGHAT is the CDR1 and FQNNGV is the CDR2. The CDR3 goes from the cysteine to the phenylalanine over 15 residues. Left in the record is the CDR3 DNA by itself, 45 bases read in frame from the first base. V loses 5 bases at its end and J loses 2 bases; junction bases beyond the gene matches: 6.